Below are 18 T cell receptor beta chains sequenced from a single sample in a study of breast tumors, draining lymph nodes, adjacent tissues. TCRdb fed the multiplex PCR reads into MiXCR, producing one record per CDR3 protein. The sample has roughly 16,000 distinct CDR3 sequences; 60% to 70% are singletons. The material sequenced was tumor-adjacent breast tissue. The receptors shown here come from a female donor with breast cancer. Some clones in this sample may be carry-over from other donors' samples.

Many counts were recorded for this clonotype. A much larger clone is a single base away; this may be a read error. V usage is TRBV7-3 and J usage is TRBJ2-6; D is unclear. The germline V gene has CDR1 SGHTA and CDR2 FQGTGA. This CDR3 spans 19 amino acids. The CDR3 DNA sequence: TGTGCCAGCAGCTTACATGGACCTATTAGAGAGATTGGGCCCAACGTCCTGACTTTC. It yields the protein CASSLHGPIREIGPNVLTF.

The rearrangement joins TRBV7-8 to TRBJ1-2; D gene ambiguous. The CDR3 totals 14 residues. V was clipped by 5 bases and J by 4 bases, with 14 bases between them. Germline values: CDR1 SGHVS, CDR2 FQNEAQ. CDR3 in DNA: TGTGCCAGCAGCCCTGGATCGGGGAGCTATGGCTACACCTTC. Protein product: CASSPGSGSYGYTF.

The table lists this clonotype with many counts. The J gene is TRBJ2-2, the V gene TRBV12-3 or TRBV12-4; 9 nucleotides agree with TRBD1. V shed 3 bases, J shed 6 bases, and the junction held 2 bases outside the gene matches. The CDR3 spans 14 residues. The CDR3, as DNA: TGTGCCAGCAGTTTGACAGGGGGAGCCGGGGAGCTGTTTTTT. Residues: CASSLTGGAGELFF.

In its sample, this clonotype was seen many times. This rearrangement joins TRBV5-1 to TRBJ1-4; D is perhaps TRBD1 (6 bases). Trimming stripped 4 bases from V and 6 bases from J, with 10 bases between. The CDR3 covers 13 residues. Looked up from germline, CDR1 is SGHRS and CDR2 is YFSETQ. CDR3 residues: CASSGGGDEKLFF. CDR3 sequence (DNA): TGCGCCAGCAGCGGGGGCGGTGATGAAAAACTGTTTTTT. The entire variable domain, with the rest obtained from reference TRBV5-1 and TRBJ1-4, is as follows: KAGVTQTPRYLIKTRGQQVTLSCSPISGHRSVSWYQQTPGQGLQFLFEYFSETQRNKGNFPGRFSGRQFSNSRSEMNVSTLELGDSALYLCASSGGGDEKLFFGSGTQLSVL.

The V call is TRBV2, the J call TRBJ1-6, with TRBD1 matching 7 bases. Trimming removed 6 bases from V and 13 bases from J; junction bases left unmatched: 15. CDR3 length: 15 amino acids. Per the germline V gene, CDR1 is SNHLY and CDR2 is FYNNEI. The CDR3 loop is CASRDPGGSDYPLHF. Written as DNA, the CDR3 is TGTGCCAGCAGGGACCCAGGGGGGAGTGATTATCCCCTCCACTTT.

CDR3 in amino acids: CASSLAAPYSNQPQHF. DNA of the CDR3: TGTGCCAGCAGTTTAGCGGCACCTTATAGCAATCAGCCCCAGCATTTT. V is TRBV12-3 or TRBV12-4 and J is TRBJ1-5; D gene ambiguous. Trimming left V 0 bases short and J 0 bases short, with 9 bases between. The CDR3 loop spans 16 amino acids.

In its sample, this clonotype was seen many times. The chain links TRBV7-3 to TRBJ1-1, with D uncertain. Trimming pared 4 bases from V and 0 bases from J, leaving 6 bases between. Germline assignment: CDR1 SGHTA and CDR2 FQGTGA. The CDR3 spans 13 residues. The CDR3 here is CASSSTLNTEAFF. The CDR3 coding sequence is TGTGCCAGCAGCTCGACCTTGAACACTGAAGCTTTCTTT.

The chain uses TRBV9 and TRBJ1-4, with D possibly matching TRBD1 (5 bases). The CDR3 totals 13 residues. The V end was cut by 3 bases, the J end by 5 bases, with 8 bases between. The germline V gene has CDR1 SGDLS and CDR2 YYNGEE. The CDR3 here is CASSGQPNEKLFF. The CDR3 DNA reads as TGTGCCAGCAGCGGACAGCCGAATGAAAAACTGTTTTTT.

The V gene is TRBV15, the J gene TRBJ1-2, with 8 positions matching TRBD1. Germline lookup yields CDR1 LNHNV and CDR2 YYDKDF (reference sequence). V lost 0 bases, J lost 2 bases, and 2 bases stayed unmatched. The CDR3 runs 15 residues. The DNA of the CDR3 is TGTGCCACCAGCAGAGATAGGACAGGGAACTATGGCTACACCTTC. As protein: CATSRDRTGNYGYTF.

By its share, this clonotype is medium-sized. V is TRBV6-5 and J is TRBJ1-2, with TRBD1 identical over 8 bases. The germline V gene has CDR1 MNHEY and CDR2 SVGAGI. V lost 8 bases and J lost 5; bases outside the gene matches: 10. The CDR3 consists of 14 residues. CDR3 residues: CASAKQGVGYGYTF. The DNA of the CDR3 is TGTGCCAGCGCCAAACAGGGGGTCGGATATGGCTACACCTTC.

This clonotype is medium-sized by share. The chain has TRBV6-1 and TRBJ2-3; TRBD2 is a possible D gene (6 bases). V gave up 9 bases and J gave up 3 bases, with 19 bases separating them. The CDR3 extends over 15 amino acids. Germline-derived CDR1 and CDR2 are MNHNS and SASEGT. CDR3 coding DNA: TGTGCCAGTGTCGTGTGGGGGACTCCGACAGATACGCAGTATTTT. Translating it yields CASVVWGTPTDTQYF.

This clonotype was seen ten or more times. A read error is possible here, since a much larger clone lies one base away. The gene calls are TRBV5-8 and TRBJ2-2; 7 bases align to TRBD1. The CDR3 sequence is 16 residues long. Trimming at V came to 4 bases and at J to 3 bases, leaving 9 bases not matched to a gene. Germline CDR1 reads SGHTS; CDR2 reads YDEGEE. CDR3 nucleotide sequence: TGTGCCAGCAGCACAGACAGGGCCGGGGACACCGGGGAGCTGTTTTTT. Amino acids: CASSTDRAGDTGELFF.

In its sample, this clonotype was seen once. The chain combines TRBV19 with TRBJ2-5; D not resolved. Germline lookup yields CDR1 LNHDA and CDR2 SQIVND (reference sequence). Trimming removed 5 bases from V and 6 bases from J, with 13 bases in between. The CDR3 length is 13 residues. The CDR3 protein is CASSVPWVKTQYF. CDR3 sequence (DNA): TGTGCCAGTAGTGTGCCTTGGGTAAAGACCCAGTACTTC.

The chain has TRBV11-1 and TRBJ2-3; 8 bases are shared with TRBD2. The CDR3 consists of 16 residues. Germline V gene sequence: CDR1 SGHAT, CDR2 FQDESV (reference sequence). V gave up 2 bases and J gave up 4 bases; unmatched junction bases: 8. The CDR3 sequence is CASSLRPGGQADTQYF. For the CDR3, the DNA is TGTGCCAGCAGCTTACGACCGGGGGGGCAGGCAGATACGCAGTATTTT. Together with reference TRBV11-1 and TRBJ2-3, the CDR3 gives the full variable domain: EAEVAQSPRYKITEKSQAVAFWCDPISGHATLYWYRQILGQGPELLVQFQDESVVDDSQLPKDRFSAERLKGVDSTLKIQPAELGDSAMYLCASSLRPGGQADTQYFGPGTRLTVL.

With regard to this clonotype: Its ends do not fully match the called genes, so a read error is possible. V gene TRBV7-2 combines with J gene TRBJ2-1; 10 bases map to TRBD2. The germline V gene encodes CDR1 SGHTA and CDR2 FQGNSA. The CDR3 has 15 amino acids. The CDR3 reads CASSLVGLADNEQLF. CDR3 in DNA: TGTGCCAGCAGCTTAGTCGGACTAGCGGACAATGAGCAGCTCTTC. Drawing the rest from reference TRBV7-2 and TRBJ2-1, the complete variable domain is GAGVSQSPSNKVTEKGKDVELRCDPISGHTALYWYRQSLGQGLEFLIYFQGNSAPDKSGLPSDRFSAERTGGSVSTLTIQRTQQEDSAVYLCASSLVGLADNEQLFGPGTRLTVL.

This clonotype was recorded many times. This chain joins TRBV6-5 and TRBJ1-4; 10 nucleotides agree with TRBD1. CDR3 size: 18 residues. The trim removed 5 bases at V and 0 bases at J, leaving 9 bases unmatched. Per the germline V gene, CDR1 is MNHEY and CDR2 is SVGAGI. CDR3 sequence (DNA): TGTGCCAGCAGTCAAGCCTGGGACAGGGGTGCAACTAATGAAAAACTGTTTTTT. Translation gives CASSQAWDRGATNEKLFF.

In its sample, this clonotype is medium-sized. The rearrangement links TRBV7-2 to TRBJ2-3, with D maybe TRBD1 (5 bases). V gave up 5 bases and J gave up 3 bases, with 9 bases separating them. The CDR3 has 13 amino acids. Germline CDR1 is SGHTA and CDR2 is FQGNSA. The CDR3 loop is CASSGQGTDTQYF. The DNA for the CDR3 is TGTGCCAGCAGCGGTCAGGGTACAGATACGCAGTATTTT.

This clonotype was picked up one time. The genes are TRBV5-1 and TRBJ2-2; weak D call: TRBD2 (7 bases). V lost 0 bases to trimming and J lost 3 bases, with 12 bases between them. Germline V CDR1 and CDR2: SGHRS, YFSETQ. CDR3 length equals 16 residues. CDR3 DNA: TGCGCCAGCAGCTTGGGTTCGGGGGGCGACACCGGGGAGCTGTTTTTT. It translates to CASSLGSGGDTGELFF.